The 13 T cell receptor beta chains presented below share a single source sample, sequenced in a study of shared clonotypes between healthy human individuals. Produced via immunoSEQ multiplex PCR; TCRdb's table is partial and in-frame only. The sample records under 850,000 clones, 72% being singletons. The sequenced sample was memory CD4+ T cells sorted from blood. Subset: CD45RA-negative fraction. The receptors originated from a woman in her 30s in good health.

This clone has ten or more counts. This sequence joins TRBV5-6 and TRBJ2-7, with 14 bases aligning to TRBD2. In germline, CDR1 is SGHDT, CDR2 YYEEEE. This CDR3 comprises 19 residues. Trimming cost V 3 bases and J 1 base; bases outside gene matches: 12. The CDR3 DNA is TGTGCCAGCAGCTCCCTCGGGGGGACTAGCGGGAGTATTTCCTACGAGCAGTACTTC. Translation gives CASSSLGGTSGSISYEQYF.

The V call is TRBV6-1, the J call TRBJ1-5; D is ambiguous. Trimming stripped 3 bases from V and 1 base from J, with 10 bases between. There are 15 residues in the CDR3. The germline CDR1 and CDR2 sequences are MNHNS and SASEGT. The CDR3 is CASSEGDTSNQPQHF. The CDR3 bases are TGTGCCAGCAGTGAGGGAGACACGAGCAATCAGCCCCAGCATTTT.

Turning to this clone: Other DNA sequences from this sample encode an identical CDR3 as well. The V gene is TRBV7-6, the J gene TRBJ2-7; D remains unclear. The germline V and J ends were trimmed by 3 bases and 0 bases, with 9 bases remaining between them. Per the germline V gene, CDR1 is SGHVS and CDR2 is FNYEAQ. CDR3 length: 14 amino acids. CDR3 coding DNA: TGTGCCAGCAGCTTTCAAAGGGACTCCTACGAGCAGTACTTC. This sequence encodes CASSFQRDSYEQYF. Full variable domain (missing parts from reference TRBV7-6 and TRBJ2-7): GAGVSQSPRYKVTKRGQDVALRCDPISGHVSLYWYRQALGQGPEFLTYFNYEAQQDKSGLPNDRFSAERPEGSISTLTIQRTEQRDSAMYRCASSFQRDSYEQYFGPGTRLTVT.

The chain uses TRBV5-1 and TRBJ2-1; no definite D call. This CDR3 is built from 15 residues. Trimming pared 2 bases from V and 6 bases from J, leaving 15 bases between. Germline V gene sequence: CDR1 SGHRS, CDR2 YFSETQ. In nucleotides, the CDR3 is TGCGCCAGCAGCTTTGATCTCTTATTATTCAATGAGCAGTTCTTC. Its translation: CASSFDLLLFNEQFF.

This sequence joins TRBV5-1 and TRBJ2-7; weak D call: TRBD1 (8 bases). The CDR3 totals 19 residues. Germline CDR1 is SGHRS and CDR2 is YFSETQ. Trimming shortened V by 5 bases and J by 4 bases, and 31 bases separated the two germline ends. The CDR3 sequence is CASSPAGGPVLAEKYEQYF. DNA of the CDR3: TGCGCCAGCAGTCCGGCAGGGGGCCCTGTTCTAGCGGAGAAATACGAGCAGTACTTC.

The CDR3 region has the DNA TGTGCCAGCAGTGGGGACAGAGCCCATCAGCCCCAGCATTTT. Translated, it gives CASSGDRAHQPQHF. The rearrangement joins TRBV6-6 to TRBJ1-5; 7 bases align to TRBD1. This CDR3 region has 14 residues. With V trimmed by 5 bases and J by 5 bases, 6 bases remained unmatched. Germline V lookup: CDR1 MNHNY, CDR2 SVGAGI (reference sequence).

This clone was seen at least ten times. The chain joins TRBV2 to TRBJ1-1, with D unclear. Germline loops: CDR1 SNHLY, CDR2 FYNNEI. The CDR3 consists of 13 residues. Trimming removed 5 bases from V and 4 bases from J, with 11 bases in between. The CDR3 DNA follows: TGTGCCAGCAGTACAGACGGAGTCACTGAAGCTTTCTTT. It codes for CASSTDGVTEAFF.

This sequence joins TRBV28 and TRBJ1-2; D not resolved. This CDR3 region has 15 residues. Germline loops: CDR1 MDHEN, CDR2 SYDVKM. Between the trimmed V and J ends, which lost 2 bases and 6 bases, there was a span of 16 bases. The CDR3 region has the DNA TGTGCCAGCAGTTTAATAAGAGGGCTTGGTCATGGCTACACCTTC. Protein: CASSLIRGLGHGYTF.

This chain uses TRBV27 with TRBJ2-1; D possibly corresponds to TRBD2 (6 bases). Germline CDR1 MNHEY, CDR2 SMNVEV (reference sequence). Deletions cut 3 bases from V and 2 bases from J, with 17 bases between. The CDR3 is 17 amino acids. CDR3 coding DNA: TGTGCCAGCAGTTTCCGCGAACCTAGCGCTACCTACAATGAGCAGTTCTTC. The encoded protein is CASSFREPSATYNEQFF.

This chain links TRBV5-1 with TRBJ2-7; D gene uncertain. Per the germline V gene, CDR1 is SGHRS and CDR2 is YFSETQ. CDR3 length: 12 amino acids. V lost 4 bases and J lost 8, with 13 bases in between. CDR3 in DNA: TGCGCCAGCAGCGCGACCTTGGAGAAGCAGTACTTC. As protein: CASSATLEKQYF.

The V and J genes are TRBV2 and TRBJ2-5; the match to TRBD2 covers 10 bases. Germline V gene data show CDR1 as SNHLY and CDR2 as FYNNEI. With 6 bases clipped from V and 5 bases from J, the junction kept 9 bases outside the gene matches. This CDR3 has 15 residues. CDR3 coding DNA: TGTGCCAGCAGAGCCAGGACTAGCGGCGGGGAGACCCAGTACTTC. It is translated as CASRARTSGGETQYF.

This clone was picked up a small number of times. The genes are TRBV2 and TRBJ1-2, with D tentatively TRBD1 (6 bases). The V end lost 11 bases, the J end lost 6 bases, and 16 bases lay between the germline ends. The CDR3 extends over 12 amino acids. CDR1 SNHLY and CDR2 FYNNEI come from the germline V gene. The DNA for the CDR3 is TGTGCCGGACCTACAGGGCCTCATGGCTACACCTTC. Its translation: CAGPTGPHGYTF.

The chain couples TRBV18 to TRBJ1-2; possibly TRBD1 for D (5 bases). Germline-derived CDR1 and CDR2 are KGHSH and LQKENI. The CDR3 spans 14 residues. V was trimmed by 0 bases and J by 8 bases, leaving 13 bases between them. The CDR3 DNA sequence: TGTGCCAGCTCACCACCAGGGACTGGGGTGGGCTACACCTTC. This sequence encodes CASSPPGTGVGYTF.